The 18 T cell receptor beta chains presented below share a single source sample, sequenced in a study of beta chain features in type 1 diabetes. Every isolated RNA sample was fully reverse transcribed, so sequencing captured expressed TCRB transcripts. Data came from immunoSEQ multiplex PCR; TCRdb stores just in-frame clones and leaves some out. The table shows 860,000 or so clones, with roughly 16% occurring only once. Input material: naive CD4+ T cells from blood. The receptors here all came from a young woman in good health.

This clone was counted a few times. The J gene is TRBJ2-7, the V gene TRBV11-2, with D maybe TRBD1 (6 bases). Per germline, CDR1 SGHAT and CDR2 FQNNGV. The CDR3 covers 12 residues. V shed 3 bases and J shed 5 bases, with 8 bases lying between them. CDR3: CASSFNRDEQYF. CDR3 DNA sequence: TGTGCCAGCAGCTTCAACAGGGACGAGCAGTACTTC.

The chain carries TRBV4-3 and TRBJ1-2; possibly TRBD1 for D (5 bases). The CDR3 is made up of 18 amino acids. Trimming took off 2 bases at V and 0 bases at J, with 19 bases between the two ends. CDR1 is LGHNA and CDR2 is YSLEER in the germline V gene. CDR3 region: CASSQTNDLGTPNYGYTF. The CDR3 nucleotides are TGCGCCAGCAGCCAAACTAACGACCTGGGGACGCCTAACTATGGCTACACCTTC.

Points on this clone: Other DNA sequences within the sample encode an identical CDR3. The rearrangement joins TRBV7-2 to TRBJ2-5; D is unclear. Germline loops: CDR1 SGHTA, CDR2 FQGNSA. The CDR3 length is 13 residues. V shed 1 base and J shed 1 base, with 4 bases lying between them. The CDR3 reads CASSLGRQETQYF. Written as DNA, the CDR3 is TGTGCCAGCAGCTTAGGACGCCAAGAGACCCAGTACTTC. Looking up the rest from reference TRBV7-2 and TRBJ2-5 gives the full variable domain: GAGVSQSPSNKVTEKGKDVELRCDPISGHTALYWYRQSLGQGLEFLIYFQGNSAPDKSGLPSDRFSAERTGGSVSTLTIQRTQQEDSAVYLCASSLGRQETQYFGPGTRLLVL.

This chain joins TRBV11-1 and TRBJ2-1; D remains ambiguous. There are 16 residues in the CDR3. Trimming removed 5 bases at V and 5 bases at J, with 19 bases between. The germline V gene has CDR1 SGHAT and CDR2 FQDESV (reference sequence). CDR3 nucleotides: TGTGCCAGCAGCCACCCCTGGCAGTCGCTCAACAATGAGCAGTTCTTC. It encodes CASSHPWQSLNNEQFF.

In its sample, this clone was seen a few times. This chain uses TRBV2 with TRBJ2-5; tentatively, D is TRBD1 (5 bases). V was pared by 3 bases and J by 3 bases, with 8 bases between. In germline, CDR1 is SNHLY, CDR2 FYNNEI. This CDR3 comprises 13 residues. The DNA for the CDR3 is TGTGCCAGCAGTGAGGAACAGGAAGAGACCCAGTACTTC. This gives the protein CASSEEQEETQYF. Filled out from reference TRBV2 and TRBJ2-5, the complete variable domain reads EPEVTQTPSHQVTQMGQEVILRCVPISNHLYFYWYRQILGQKVEFLVSFYNNEISEKSEIFDDQFSVERPDGSNFTLKIRSTKLEDSAMYFCASSEEQEETQYFGPGTRLLVL.

This clone was counted a few times. The rearrangement uses TRBV5-1 and TRBJ2-7; D gene uncertain. The CDR3 sequence is 16 residues long. Trimming shortened V by 3 bases and J by 4 bases, and 20 bases separated the two germline ends. Germline assignment: CDR1 SGHRS and CDR2 YFSETQ. CDR3 loop: CASSWNPNRPPYEQYF. The CDR3 DNA is TGCGCCAGCAGCTGGAACCCAAACAGACCTCCGTACGAGCAGTACTTC.

The table lists this clone with a few counts. This chain uses TRBV18 with TRBJ2-1; 7 nucleotides line up with TRBD1. With 4 bases clipped from V and 8 bases from J, the junction kept 5 bases outside the gene matches. Germline V gives CDR1 KGHSH, CDR2 LQKENI. This CDR3 comprises 13 residues. CDR3 bases: TGTGCCAGCTCACAAGACAGGGTGGATGAGCAGTTCTTC. Its protein is CASSQDRVDEQFF. Together with reference TRBV18 and TRBJ2-1, the CDR3 gives the full variable domain: NAGVMQNPRHLVRRRGQEARLRCSPMKGHSHVYWYRQLPEEGLKFMVYLQKENIIDESGMPKERFSAEFPKEGPSILRIQQVVRGDSAAYFCASSQDRVDEQFFGPGTRLTVL.

This clone turned up a few times. CDR3 sequence: CASRYTGSNEQFF. For the CDR3, the DNA is TGTGCCAGCAGGTACACAGGGAGTAATGAGCAGTTCTTC. V and J are TRBV5-8 and TRBJ2-1, with D perhaps matching TRBD1 (6 bases). The CDR3 is 13 residues long. The ends were cut back, 5 bases at V and 7 bases at J, with 13 bases in the middle. Germline CDR1 reads SGHTS; CDR2 reads YDEGEE. Filled out from reference TRBV5-8 and TRBJ2-1, the complete variable domain reads EAGVTQSPTHLIKTRGQQATLRCSPISGHTSVYWYQQALGLGLQFLLWYDEGEERNRGNFPPRFSGRQFPNYSSELNVNALELEDSALYLCASRYTGSNEQFFGPGTRLTVL.

Concerning this clone itself: The junction departs from the called germline gene at one end, perhaps through a read error. The gene calls are TRBV7-7 and TRBJ1-1; 7 positions agree with TRBD1. The CDR3 extends over 17 amino acids. Germline values: CDR1 SSHAT, CDR2 FNYEAQ (reference sequence). In nucleotides, the CDR3 is TGTGCTAGCAGCCCCCGCCGGTTGACAGGGATGAACACTGAAGCTTTCTTT. The encoded protein is CASSPRRLTGMNTEAFF. The entire variable domain, with the rest obtained from reference TRBV7-7 and TRBJ1-1, is as follows: GAGVSQSPRYKVTKRGQDVTLRCDPISSHATLYWYQQALGQGPEFLTYFNYEAQPDKSGLPSDRFSAERPEGSISTLTIQRTEQRDSAMYRCASSPRRLTGMNTEAFFGQGTRLTVV.

There are a few counts of this clone. The genes are TRBV18 and TRBJ2-3; 14 bases map to TRBD2. Germline values: CDR1 KGHSH, CDR2 LQKENI. Trimming cost V 1 base and J 0 bases; bases outside gene matches: 9. The CDR3 consists of 20 residues. The CDR3 spells CASSPRIVGTSGGSTDTQYF. CDR3 nucleotides: TGTGCCAGCTCACCACGAATCGTCGGGACTAGCGGGGGCAGCACAGATACGCAGTATTTT.

In this sample, this clone turned up once. The V call is TRBV28, the J call TRBJ2-1; D unclear. Looked up from germline, CDR1 is MDHEN and CDR2 is SYDVKM. This CDR3 has 18 residues. The V end lost 3 bases, the J end lost 0 bases, and 18 bases lay between the germline ends. Written as DNA, the CDR3 is TGTGCCAGCAGTTTGTACAAACTACGGGCTATCTCCTACAATGAGCAGTTCTTC. It translates to CASSLYKLRAISYNEQFF.

This clone was seen once. V usage is TRBV6-1 and J usage is TRBJ2-3, with TRBD2 matching over 8 bases. Germline CDR1 is MNHNS and CDR2 is SASEGT. Trimming at V came to 2 bases and at J to 2 bases, leaving 9 bases not matched to a gene. The length of the CDR3 is 17 residues. This CDR3 is CASSETSGRSPTDTQYF. CDR3 nucleotides: TGTGCCAGCAGTGAAACAAGCGGGAGAAGCCCCACAGATACGCAGTATTTT.

V is TRBV29-1 and J is TRBJ2-7; no clear D. The CDR3 consists of 11 residues. Deletions cut 4 bases from V and 2 bases from J, with 6 bases between. Germline V gene data show CDR1 as SQVTM and CDR2 as ANQGSEA. The CDR3 is CSVAQAYEQYF. The CDR3 bases are TGCAGCGTTGCGCAGGCCTACGAGCAGTACTTC.

This clone appeared once. This rearrangement joins TRBV7-9 to TRBJ1-1; TRBD1 might be the D (6 bases). Germline assignment: CDR1 SEHNR and CDR2 FQNEAQ (reference sequence). The CDR3 has 13 residues. Trimming took 5 bases from V and 5 from J, leaving 12 bases between them. The chain's CDR3 is CASSRQVGTEAFF. The CDR3 nucleotides are TGTGCCAGCAGCCGACAGGTGGGTACTGAAGCTTTCTTT.

The gene calls are TRBV4-2 and TRBJ1-2; 10 bases match TRBD1. Germline V gene lookup returns CDR1 LGHNA and CDR2 YNFKEQ. V was clipped by 4 bases and J by 10 bases; unmatched bases: 6. This CDR3 is 13 amino acids long. Here the CDR3 reads CASSLGQGPFYTF. In nucleotides, the CDR3 is TGTGCCAGCAGCCTGGGACAGGGGCCCTTCTACACCTTC.

This clone was recorded a few times. This chain connects TRBV19 to TRBJ1-5, with unresolved D. The germline V and J ends were trimmed by 3 bases and 2 bases, with 20 bases remaining between them. Per the germline V gene, CDR1 is LNHDA and CDR2 is SQIVND (reference sequence). CDR3 size: 18 residues. The CDR3 spells CASSIAREGRSGNQPQHF. DNA for the CDR3: TGTGCCAGTAGTATTGCCCGGGAGGGCAGGAGCGGCAATCAGCCCCAGCATTTT.

This clone showed up just a few times. This specimen includes other DNA sequences encoding the same CDR3. V and J are TRBV11-2 and TRBJ2-3; D possibly uses TRBD1 or TRBD2 (5 bases each). Germline V CDR1 and CDR2: SGHAT, FQNNGV. The V end lost 1 base, the J end lost 6 bases, and 8 bases lay between the germline ends. The CDR3 has 13 amino acids. CDR3 in DNA: TGTGCCAGCAGCTTAGGGGGGTTGGATACGCAGTATTTT. It codes for CASSLGGLDTQYF.

This clone appeared a few times. J is TRBJ2-3 and V is TRBV18; weak D call: TRBD2 (6 bases). The CDR3 has 15 residues. Between the trimmed V and J ends, which lost 8 bases and 1 base, there was a span of 16 bases. Germline V gene sequence: CDR1 KGHSH, CDR2 LQKENI. The CDR3 coding sequence is TGTGCCAGCCGTCGCCGGACGGGAGGCACAGATACGCAGTATTTT. As protein: CASRRRTGGTDTQYF.